The 18 T cell receptor beta chains below were found in one sample sequenced in a study of T cell responses to AZD1222 COVID-19 vaccine. Using immunoSEQ multiplex PCR, the repertoire was profiled, and TCRdb retains in-frame clones only, with some absent. The sample carries approximately 57,000 clones, approximately 86% recorded once. Sample: peripheral blood, taken on day 0 of AZD1222 vaccination. Receptors were obtained from an adult in good health.

This chain joins TRBV6-5 and TRBJ1-4; D is unclear. CDR3 size: 14 residues. From germline, CDR1 is MNHEY and CDR2 SVGAGI. V was trimmed by 6 bases and J by 7 bases, leaving 15 bases between them. The CDR3 DNA reads as TGTGCCAGCAGAAGCCGGGCCGCGGGTGAAAAACTGTTTTTT. It translates to CASRSRAAGEKLFF.

The J gene is TRBJ1-5, the V gene TRBV18; 11 bases map to TRBD1. This CDR3 is 16 amino acids long. Trimming at V came to 0 bases and at J to 6 bases, leaving 4 bases not matched to a gene. Germline CDR1 KGHSH, CDR2 LQKENI. CDR3 coding DNA: TGTGCCAGCTCACCACCGGGACAGGGGGTCCCTCAGCCCCAGCATTTT. This translates into CASSPPGQGVPQPQHF.

The chain uses TRBV30 and TRBJ2-1, with D possibly TRBD2 on 5 matching bases. Germline V gives CDR1 GTSNPN, CDR2 SVGIG (reference sequence). The CDR3 is made up of 13 amino acids. Trimming cost V 2 bases and J 6 bases, with 11 bases left between them. CDR3 in DNA: TGTGCCTGGAGTTTTGCTAGCAGCAATGAGCAGTTCTTC. The encoded protein is CAWSFASSNEQFF.

The rearrangement links TRBV6-1 to TRBJ1-2; D is undetermined. This CDR3 region has 15 residues. V was shortened by 0 bases and J by 10 bases, with 18 bases between the two germline ends. The V gene's germline CDR1 is MNHNS and CDR2 SASEGT. In DNA form, the CDR3 reads TGTGCCAGCAGTGAAGCTAAAGACCGCTTGATTCACTACACCTTC. Translating it yields CASSEAKDRLIHYTF.

Here the CDR3 reads CASSDSTTGANVLTF. In DNA form, the CDR3 reads TGTGCCAGCAGTGACTCGACTACCGGGGCCAACGTCCTGACTTTC. The J gene is TRBJ2-6, the V gene TRBV6-4; D perhaps matches TRBD2 (5 bases). The germline V gene encodes CDR1 MRHNA and CDR2 SNTAGT. The CDR3 is 15 amino acids. Trimming cost V 0 bases and J 4 bases, with 7 bases left between them.

By its share, this clone is large. The chain uses TRBV13 and TRBJ1-1; a possible D gene is TRBD1 (6 bases). CDR1 is PRHDT and CDR2 is FYEKMQ in the germline V gene (reference sequence). The V gene lost 5 bases and the J gene lost 4 bases, with 14 bases spanning the gap. The CDR3 loop spans 14 amino acids. Here the CDR3 reads CASSHRGRPTEAFF. DNA for the CDR3: TGTGCCAGCAGCCATCGGGGGCGCCCCACTGAAGCTTTCTTT.

V usage is TRBV7-9 and J usage is TRBJ1-6; the D is unclear. V gave up 10 bases and J gave up 5 bases, with 15 bases separating them. The CDR3 spans 14 residues. Germline lookup yields CDR1 SEHNR and CDR2 FQNEAQ (reference sequence). The CDR3 here is CATSPGGDNSPLHF. Here the CDR3 DNA reads TGTGCCACGTCTCCGGGCGGGGATAATTCACCCCTCCACTTT.

The gene calls are TRBV4-3 and TRBJ1-2; 7 bases are shared with TRBD1. J lost 5 bases, V lost 1 base, and 7 bases had no gene match. Germline V gene sequence: CDR1 LGHNA, CDR2 YSLEER. The CDR3 runs 15 residues. CDR3 bases: TGCGCCAGCAGCCAAGCAGGGGGGGACGGTTATGGCTACACCTTC. Protein sequence: CASSQAGGDGYGYTF.

This clone was observed a few times. The chain uses TRBV14 and TRBJ2-1; D is ambiguous. The germline V gene has CDR1 SGHDN and CDR2 FVKESK. The CDR3 has 12 residues. V lost 1 base and J lost 6, with 4 bases in between. CDR3 sequence: CASSQVFNEQFF. CDR3 nucleotides: TGTGCCAGCAGCCAAGTTTTCAATGAGCAGTTCTTC.

The chain carries TRBV28 and TRBJ2-7; 8 nucleotides match TRBD1. Germline assignment: CDR1 MDHEN and CDR2 SYDVKM. The CDR3 runs to 14 residues. V was clipped by 3 bases and J by 4 bases; unmatched bases: 5. CDR3 residues: CASSLSTGGYEQYF. The CDR3 DNA reads as TGTGCCAGCAGTTTGTCCACAGGGGGGTACGAGCAGTACTTC. The whole variable domain, remainder taken from reference TRBV28 and TRBJ2-7, is DVKVTQSSRYLVKRTGEKVFLECVQDMDHENMFWYRQDPGLGLRLIYFSYDVKMKEKGDIPEGYSVSREKKERFSLILESASTNQTSMYLCASSLSTGGYEQYFGPGTRLTVT.

The chain has TRBV5-5 and TRBJ1-1; possible D gene TRBD1, 5 bases. V was cut by 1 base and J by 3 bases, with 16 bases left in between. Germline lookup yields CDR1 SGHKS and CDR2 YYEKEE (reference sequence). The CDR3 contains 16 residues. The chain's CDR3 is CASSLLSSRGDTEAFF. The CDR3 bases are TGTGCCAGCAGCTTGCTCTCTTCCCGGGGGGACACTGAAGCTTTCTTT. The entire variable domain, with the rest obtained from reference TRBV5-5 and TRBJ1-1, is as follows: DAGVTQSPTHLIKTRGQQVTLRCSPISGHKSVSWYQQVLGQGPQFIFQYYEKEERGRGNFPDRFSARQFPNYSSELNVNALLLGDSALYLCASSLLSSRGDTEAFFGQGTRLTVV.

The rearrangement uses TRBV7-2 and TRBJ2-6; possibly TRBD2 for D (6 bases). This CDR3 is 17 amino acids long. The V gene's germline CDR1 is SGHTA and CDR2 FQGNSA. V was cut by 3 bases and J by 2 bases, with 14 bases left in between. The CDR3 region has the DNA TGTGCCAGCAGCTTCCGCCCCTCGGGGGCTGGGGCCAACGTCCTGACTTTC. Residues: CASSFRPSGAGANVLTF.

The chain has TRBV7-6 and TRBJ2-3; possible D gene TRBD2, 6 bases. The CDR3 has 16 amino acids. Looked up from germline, CDR1 is SGHVS and CDR2 is FNYEAQ. Trimming left V 5 bases short and J 3 bases short, with 18 bases between. CDR3 in amino acids: CASSPRGNRLTDTQYF. In DNA, the CDR3 is TGTGCCAGCAGCCCTCGGGGGAATCGGTTGACAGATACGCAGTATTTT.

The genes are TRBV5-4 and TRBJ1-5; D is undetermined. The CDR3 consists of 14 residues. Germline V gene data show CDR1 as SGHNT and CDR2 as YYREEE (reference sequence). Trimming removed 4 bases from V and 0 bases from J, with 8 bases in between. CDR3 sequence: CASSTADSNQPQHF. The DNA for the CDR3 is TGTGCCAGCAGCACAGCGGATAGCAATCAGCCCCAGCATTTT.

V is TRBV5-1 and J is TRBJ1-1, with unresolved D. Per the germline V gene, CDR1 is SGHRS and CDR2 is YFSETQ. Trimming took 2 bases from V and 1 from J, leaving 9 bases between them. CDR3 length: 14 residues. Here the CDR3 DNA reads TGCGCCAGCAGCTTTGGGGAAGGGAACACTGAAGCTTTCTTT. Protein product: CASSFGEGNTEAFF.

The V gene is TRBV30, the J gene TRBJ1-5; D is undetermined. Trimming pared 2 bases from V and 5 bases from J, leaving 4 bases between. The CDR3 has 11 amino acids. CDR1 is GTSNPN and CDR2 is SVGIG in the germline V gene (reference sequence). The CDR3 is CAWSNYQPQHF. CDR3 coding DNA: TGTGCCTGGAGTAATTATCAGCCCCAGCATTTT.

The chain uses TRBV14 and TRBJ1-2, with 8 bases lining up with TRBD1. Trimming cost V 5 bases and J 8 bases; bases outside gene matches: 7. The V gene's germline CDR1 is SGHDN and CDR2 FVKESK. The CDR3 runs to 13 residues. CDR3 DNA: TGTGCCAGCAGCGTCACAGGGGACAGGGGCTACACCTTC. Translating gives CASSVTGDRGYTF.

The V and J genes are TRBV5-6 and TRBJ2-1; D ambiguous. Germline lookup yields CDR1 SGHDT and CDR2 YYEEEE. The CDR3 spans 11 residues. V lost 2 bases and J 9 bases, leaving 6 bases between the germline ends. The CDR3 reads CASSLGSEQFF. In DNA, the CDR3 is TGTGCCAGCAGCTTAGGAAGTGAGCAGTTCTTC. The full variable domain, its missing parts supplied by reference TRBV5-6 and TRBJ2-1, is DAGVTQSPTHLIKTRGQQVTLRCSPKSGHDTVSWYQQALGQGPQFIFQYYEEEERQRGNFPDRFSGHQFPNYSSELNVNALLLGDSALYLCASSLGSEQFFGPGTRLTVL.